This T cell receptor beta chain was identified in a study of cytomegalovirus exposure and HLA in healthy donors. As for the study in general: There were approximately 81 million unique TCRs (from HLA-typed donors) in an early data release. Study observations and caveats: A later analysis, which compared TCR beta chains of equal frequency, found the HLA-associated ones more clonally expanded.

Vbeta (60) and Jbeta (13) primers were used in the PCR. Profiling relied on immunoSEQ multiplex PCR, and the TCRdb table lists in-frame clones only, not all of them. Of roughly 74,000 clones listed, 60% to 85% are singletons. J lost 6 bases, V lost 4 bases, and 9 bases had no gene match. The CDR3 is 15 residues long. Per the germline V gene, CDR1 is MGHRA and CDR2 is YSYEKL. A word on this clone: Its antigen is undetermined.

Healthy bone marrow donors formed the donor group. The chain employs TRBV4-1 and TRBJ2-3; 8 nucleotides match TRBD2. The material sequenced was PBMCs. This receptor was taken from a man aged 40-55 years in good health and CMV-seronegative. CDR3 sequence: CASSPIAGFLDTQYF. The CDR3 DNA is TGCGCCAGCAGCCCCATAGCGGGATTCTTGGATACGCAGTATTTT.